This passage covers 8 T cell receptor beta chains from one sample sequenced in a study of blood T cell repertoires in COVID-19. The method was immunoSEQ multiplex PCR; TCRdb's version includes in-frame clones alone and lacks a portion of them. This table holds roughly 380,000 clones, 70% to 85% found once. The sample consisted of peripheral blood. The receptors stem from a human donor with acute or convalescent COVID-19. The donor label of this sample is uncertain.

This clone was detected only a few times. Here the CDR3 DNA reads TGTGCCTGGATAGAGAATTATGCGGGAAACACCATATATTTT. Encoded protein: CAWIENYAGNTIYF. The chain combines TRBV30 with TRBJ1-3; D gene uncertain. The CDR3 covers 14 residues. V dropped 4 bases and J dropped 4 bases, with 14 bases sitting between them. Per germline, CDR1 GTSNPN and CDR2 SVGIG (reference sequence).

The chain carries TRBV5-1 and TRBJ1-5, with 8 bases lining up with TRBD1. This CDR3 is 15 amino acids long. Germline trimming cut 2 bases from V and 3 bases from J; bases unmatched to any gene: 4. Germline V gene lookup returns CDR1 SGHRS and CDR2 YFSETQ. CDR3 amino acids: CASSFGTGANQPQHF. CDR3 nucleotides: TGCGCCAGCAGCTTCGGGACAGGAGCCAATCAGCCCCAGCATTTT. Combining the CDR3 with reference TRBV5-1 and TRBJ1-5 gives the whole variable domain KAGVTQTPRYLIKTRGQQVTLSCSPISGHRSVSWYQQTPGQGLQFLFEYFSETQRNKGNFPGRFSGRQFSNSRSEMNVSTLELGDSALYLCASSFGTGANQPQHFGDGTRLSIL.

The V and J genes are TRBV3-1 (or the pseudogene TRBV3-2) and TRBJ2-3; a weak D match, TRBD2 (5 bases). Germline values: CDR1 LGHDT, CDR2 YNNKEL (reference sequence). V lost 1 base and J lost 8, with 19 bases in between. CDR3 length: 16 amino acids. As DNA, the CDR3 is TGTGCCAGCAGCCAAGGTGGAGAGACCCAACGGGGTACGCAGTATTTT. Amino acids: CASSQGGETQRGTQYF.

V and J are TRBV6-4 and TRBJ2-3; D not certain. Germline-derived CDR1 and CDR2 are MRHNA and SNTAGT. With 4 bases removed from V and 0 bases from J, the gap between germline ends came to 8 bases. The CDR3 has 14 residues. The DNA for the CDR3 is TGTGCCAGCAGTGGAGAGGCTAGCACAGATACGCAGTATTTT. It is translated as CASSGEASTDTQYF.

Written as DNA, the CDR3 is TGTGCCACCAGCAGGGGACCCCGGGAGCGGGGCACAGATACGCAGTATTTT. Protein product: CATSRGPRERGTDTQYF. The V gene is TRBV15, the J gene TRBJ2-3, with D perhaps matching TRBD2 (6 bases). Trimming shortened V by 3 bases and J by 1 base, and 17 bases separated the two germline ends. This CDR3 comprises 17 residues. Germline values: CDR1 LNHNV, CDR2 YYDKDF (reference sequence).

The chain employs TRBV18 and TRBJ2-5; TRBD1 might be the D (6 bases). With 2 bases removed from V and 2 bases from J, the gap between germline ends came to 12 bases. Germline CDR1 is KGHSH and CDR2 is LQKENI. The CDR3 runs to 15 residues. The CDR3 DNA sequence: TGTGCCAGCTCACCAAACAGGGCTATTCAAGAGACCCAGTACTTC. Encoded protein: CASSPNRAIQETQYF.

The chain links TRBV28 to TRBJ2-7, with unresolved D. This CDR3 contains 14 residues. The V and J ends lost 2 bases and 0 bases respectively, with 8 bases between them. CDR1 and CDR2 (germline): MDHEN, SYDVKM. The CDR3 loop is CASSLPENSYEQYF. CDR3 bases: TGTGCCAGCAGTTTACCTGAGAACTCCTACGAGCAGTACTTC.

In this sample, this clone turned up many times. The chain uses TRBV5-4 and TRBJ1-1; the D is unclear. There are 16 residues in the CDR3. Germline V gene data show CDR1 as SGHNT and CDR2 as YYREEE (reference sequence). The V gene lost 0 bases and the J gene lost 1 base, with 13 bases spanning the gap. This CDR3 reads CASSLGHPQRNTEAFF. CDR3 coding DNA: TGTGCCAGCAGCTTGGGACACCCTCAAAGGAACACTGAAGCTTTCTTT.